This TCR beta chain derives from a study of T cell changes during pregnancy in multiple sclerosis. Here immunoSEQ multiplex PCR was the method, and the copy in TCRdb shows in-frame clones only, minus some. The sample includes some 110,000 clones, around 90% of them seen just once. The starting material was peripheral blood, obtained after pregnancy. The clonotype originates from a female donor with multiple sclerosis, enrolled in a pregnancy study.

CDR3 DNA sequence: TGTGCCAGCAGAACAGGGAAAACCGGGGAGCTGTTTTTT. The encoded protein is CASRTGKTGELFF. The rearrangement joins TRBV21-1 to TRBJ2-2; the DNA was not used to check the table's D call, TRBD1. TRBV21-1 is an annotated pseudogene. The CDR3 consists of 13 residues.